Below, 26 T cell receptor beta chains from the same sample are listed, as sequenced in a study of blood T cell repertoires in COVID-19. Some clones are missing from TCRdb's copy, which holds only in-frame ones; the method was immunoSEQ multiplex PCR. The data show 95,000 to 100,000 clones, 70% to 90% seen once. The sequenced material came from peripheral blood. These receptors came from a woman younger than 45 with acute or convalescent COVID-19.

V and J are TRBV12-3 or TRBV12-4 and TRBJ1-3; tentative D call: TRBD1 (5 bases). The CDR3 consists of 13 residues. The V end lost 8 bases, the J end lost 11 bases, and 19 bases lay between the germline ends. As DNA, the CDR3 is TGTGCCAGCCAAACCGGGCCGAAGGGGCCCATATATTTT. Its translation: CASQTGPKGPIYF.

The chain uses TRBV6-5 and TRBJ1-1; D ambiguous. Trimming removed 3 bases from V and 1 base from J, with 9 bases in between. This CDR3 is built from 14 residues. The germline gives CDR1 MNHEY, CDR2 SVGAGI. This CDR3 is CASSYGGKNTEAFF. The CDR3 DNA reads as TGTGCCAGCAGTTATGGCGGGAAGAACACTGAAGCTTTCTTT.

V and J are TRBV24-1 and TRBJ2-2, with D perhaps TRBD2 (5 bases). There are 16 residues in the CDR3. Trimming pared 0 bases from V and 4 bases from J, leaving 11 bases between. Germline CDR1 is KGHDR and CDR2 is SFDVKD. The CDR3 nucleotides are TGTGCCACCAGTGATTTGGCGGGTATCGCCACCGGGGAGCTGTTTTTT. Translating gives CATSDLAGIATGELFF.

V usage is TRBV6-5 and J usage is TRBJ1-1; a possible D gene is TRBD1 (6 bases). CDR1 is MNHEY, CDR2 SVGAGI, per germline. Trimming left V 4 bases short and J 8 bases short, with 11 bases between. The CDR3 contains 12 residues. DNA for the CDR3: TGTGCCAGCAGTTTCACAGGGATCGAAGCTTTCTTT. This translates into CASSFTGIEAFF.

The rearrangement links TRBV27 to TRBJ2-1; TRBD2 aligns across 11 bases. With 5 bases clipped from V and 2 bases from J, the junction kept 11 bases outside the gene matches. The CDR3 contains 18 residues. CDR1 and CDR2 from the germline V gene are MNHEY and SMNVEV (reference sequence). The CDR3 nucleotides read TGTGCCAGCAGTCGGTTTGGGGCTAGCGGGGGGACCTACAATGAGCAGTTCTTC. Its translation is CASSRFGASGGTYNEQFF.

The V and J genes are TRBV20-1 and TRBJ2-3, with D maybe TRBD2 (6 bases). Germline CDR1 and CDR2: DFQATT and SNEGSKA (reference sequence). The CDR3 runs 15 residues. Trimming took off 3 bases at V and 5 bases at J, with 18 bases between the two ends. The CDR3 DNA follows: TGCAGTGCTAGTCCTCTAACGGGGGTTGTAGATACGCAGTATTTT. This gives the protein CSASPLTGVVDTQYF.

The gene calls are TRBV5-1 and TRBJ2-5; TRBD1 matches at 8 bases. Unmatched junction bases numbered 3, after V lost 5 bases and J lost 3 bases. The germline CDR1 and CDR2 sequences are SGHRS and YFSETQ. CDR3 length: 13 amino acids. As DNA, the CDR3 is TGCGCCAGCAGTGTGGACAGGGAAGAGACCCAGTACTTC. Its protein product is CASSVDREETQYF.

The chain joins TRBV5-1 to TRBJ2-3, with TRBD1 matching 10 bases. CDR3 length equals 14 residues. CDR1 and CDR2 from the germline V gene are SGHRS and YFSETQ. The ends lost 4 bases at V and 6 bases at J; junction bases unmatched: 5. CDR3 coding DNA: TGCGCCAGCAGCGGGGGACAGGGGCGCGATACGCAGTATTTT. Its translation is CASSGGQGRDTQYF.

J is TRBJ2-3 and V is TRBV18, with D possibly matching TRBD1 (5 bases). This CDR3 is built from 13 residues. Trimming stripped 8 bases from V and 3 bases from J, with 12 bases between. In germline, CDR1 is KGHSH, CDR2 LQKENI. CDR3 loop: CASLTGQTDTQYF. CDR3 nucleotide sequence: TGTGCCAGCCTCACCGGACAAACAGATACGCAGTATTTT.

The chain has TRBV28 and TRBJ1-2; perhaps TRBD1 as D (6 bases). The CDR3 sequence is 15 residues long. The V end was cut by 5 bases, the J end by 0 bases, with 13 bases between. Germline assignment: CDR1 MDHEN and CDR2 SYDVKM. As DNA, the CDR3 is TGTGCCAGCAGTCCGACAGGAGTTCCTAACTATGGCTACACCTTC. Protein product: CASSPTGVPNYGYTF.

V gene TRBV7-3 combines with J gene TRBJ2-7, with 9 bases matching TRBD1. The CDR3 has 15 amino acids. CDR1 SGHTA and CDR2 FQGTGA come from the germline V gene. After removal of 2 bases from V and 2 bases from J, the junction contained 4 bases not matched to a gene. CDR3 sequence (DNA): TGTGCCAGCAGCTTAGAAGGGACAGGGACCTACGAGCAGTACTTC. Its protein is CASSLEGTGTYEQYF.

The rearrangement links TRBV6-5 to TRBJ1-2; D not resolved. Trimming stripped 2 bases from V and 4 bases from J, with 11 bases between. The CDR3 extends over 14 amino acids. Germline lookup yields CDR1 MNHEY and CDR2 SVGAGI. CDR3 loop: CASSYGESIYGYTF. The DNA of the CDR3 is TGTGCCAGCAGTTACGGGGAGTCCATCTATGGCTACACCTTC.

The rearrangement joins TRBV7-9 to TRBJ1-1; D possibly corresponds to TRBD1 (6 bases). Between the trimmed V and J ends, which lost 6 bases and 1 base, there was a span of 12 bases. In germline, CDR1 is SEHNR, CDR2 FQNEAQ (reference sequence). CDR3 length: 14 amino acids. The CDR3 loop is CASRAYRENTEAFF. The CDR3 DNA follows: TGTGCCAGCAGGGCGTACAGGGAGAACACTGAAGCTTTCTTT.

This sequence joins TRBV19 and TRBJ2-2, with D hard to call. V was clipped by 7 bases and J by 9 bases, with 12 bases between them. Germline V gene lookup returns CDR1 LNHDA and CDR2 SQIVND (reference sequence). This CDR3 is built from 12 residues. CDR3 nucleotides: TGTGCCAGTACCATGGGCCTGAGGGAGCTGTTTTTT. Translation: CASTMGLRELFF.

The gene calls are TRBV9 and TRBJ2-7, with D perhaps matching TRBD1 (6 bases). This CDR3 comprises 12 residues. Trimming shortened V by 0 bases and J by 6 bases, and 7 bases separated the two germline ends. CDR1 is SGDLS, CDR2 YYNGEE, per germline. The CDR3 DNA follows: TGTGCCAGCAGCGTAGGAGGGGGCGAGCAGTACTTC. Its protein product is CASSVGGGEQYF.

The CDR3 sequence is CASSIGIQGYEQYF. CDR3 DNA sequence: TGTGCCAGTAGTATAGGGATACAGGGCTACGAGCAGTACTTC. The J gene is TRBJ2-7, the V gene TRBV19, with D possibly matching TRBD1 (6 bases). The CDR3 spans 14 residues. Trimming cost V 1 base and J 3 bases, with 10 bases left between them. Germline V gene data show CDR1 as LNHDA and CDR2 as SQIVND (reference sequence). Combining the CDR3 with reference TRBV19 and TRBJ2-7 gives the whole variable domain DGGITQSPKYLFRKEGQNVTLSCEQNLNHDAMYWYRQDPGQGLRLIYYSQIVNDFQKGDIAEGYSVSREKKESFPLTVTSAQKNPTAFYLCASSIGIQGYEQYFGPGTRLTVT.

V and J are TRBV7-3 and TRBJ2-1; 7 bases map to TRBD1. With 5 bases clipped from V and 0 bases from J, the junction kept 10 bases outside the gene matches. Germline loops: CDR1 SGHTA, CDR2 FQGTGA. The CDR3 spans 17 residues. The CDR3 region has the DNA TGTGCCAGCAGCACCCGGGGACAGCCAAGCTCCTACAATGAGCAGTTCTTC. This sequence encodes CASSTRGQPSSYNEQFF.

Written as DNA, the CDR3 is TGCCTCGCGGGTAGGCCCAATGAGCAGTTCTTC. Residues: CLAGRPNEQFF. This chain connects TRBV20-1 to TRBJ2-1, with a weak D call TRBD2 (5 bases). The CDR3 contains 11 residues. Germline V CDR1 and CDR2: DFQATT, SNEGSKA (reference sequence).

The chain links TRBV19 to TRBJ2-6, with D possibly matching TRBD1 (5 bases). V was shortened by 8 bases and J by 4 bases, with 15 bases between the two germline ends. There are 15 residues in the CDR3. Germline loops: CDR1 LNHDA, CDR2 SQIVND (reference sequence). As DNA, the CDR3 is TGTGCCAGTCGCCGACAGACTTACGGGGCCAACGTCCTGACTTTC. Protein: CASRRQTYGANVLTF.

The chain couples TRBV6-5 to TRBJ1-4, with D perhaps TRBD1 (6 bases). Germline CDR1 reads MNHEY; CDR2 reads SVGAGI. This CDR3 region has 14 residues. V was cut by 7 bases and J by 4 bases, with 13 bases left in between. The CDR3 region is CASTTGSYNEKLFF. The CDR3 DNA sequence: TGTGCCAGCACTACAGGGTCCTATAATGAAAAACTGTTTTTT.

CDR3 amino acids: CASNQGYSDTQYF. CDR3 in DNA: TGTGCCAGCAACCAGGGGTATTCAGATACGCAGTATTTT. The genes are TRBV28 and TRBJ2-3; possibly TRBD1 for D (6 bases). CDR1 is MDHEN and CDR2 is SYDVKM in the germline V gene. V was shortened by 7 bases and J by 4 bases, with 12 bases between the two germline ends. This CDR3 comprises 13 residues.

The chain employs TRBV2 and TRBJ2-7, with 8 positions matching TRBD1. V was pared by 7 bases and J by 5 bases, with 13 bases of the junction left unmatched. Germline lookup yields CDR1 SNHLY and CDR2 FYNNEI. The CDR3 is 15 amino acids. DNA of the CDR3: TGTGCCAGCACCAAGGAATTTGGACAGGGCCACGAGCAGTACTTC. Translated: CASTKEFGQGHEQYF.

The chain is built from TRBV27 and TRBJ1-5; D ambiguous. In germline, CDR1 is MNHEY, CDR2 SMNVEV (reference sequence). This CDR3 is 13 amino acids long. V gave up 3 bases and J gave up 7 bases, with 10 bases separating them. This CDR3 is CASSFGSRQPQHF. In nucleotides, the CDR3 is TGTGCCAGCAGTTTCGGGAGTAGGCAGCCCCAGCATTTT.

The V gene is TRBV12-3 or TRBV12-4, the J gene TRBJ1-2; D is perhaps TRBD1 (6 bases). V lost 5 bases and J lost 7, with 11 bases in between. The CDR3 contains 12 residues. In nucleotides, the CDR3 is TGTGCCAGCAGTCGGACAGTACGTGGCTACACCTTC. This sequence encodes CASSRTVRGYTF.

The rearrangement uses TRBV29-1 and TRBJ1-6, with TRBD1 matching 7 bases. Germline V gene lookup returns CDR1 SQVTM and CDR2 ANQGSEA. J lost 6 bases, V lost 7 bases, and 6 bases had no gene match. The CDR3 totals 13 residues. CDR3 in DNA: TGCAGCGCCGGGACAGATCCTAATTCACCCCTCCACTTT. Translation: CSAGTDPNSPLHF.

This clone was observed a single time. In DNA form, the CDR3 reads TGTGCCAGCAGCCAAGATCGGAGCGGGGGGGCCCAGGATACGCAGTATTTT. Its protein is CASSQDRSGGAQDTQYF. The genes are TRBV3-1 (or the pseudogene TRBV3-2) and TRBJ2-3; TRBD2 matches at 10 bases. Germline V lookup: CDR1 LGHDT, CDR2 YNNKEL (reference sequence). Trimming at V came to 0 bases and at J to 6 bases, leaving 9 bases not matched to a gene. This CDR3 comprises 17 residues.